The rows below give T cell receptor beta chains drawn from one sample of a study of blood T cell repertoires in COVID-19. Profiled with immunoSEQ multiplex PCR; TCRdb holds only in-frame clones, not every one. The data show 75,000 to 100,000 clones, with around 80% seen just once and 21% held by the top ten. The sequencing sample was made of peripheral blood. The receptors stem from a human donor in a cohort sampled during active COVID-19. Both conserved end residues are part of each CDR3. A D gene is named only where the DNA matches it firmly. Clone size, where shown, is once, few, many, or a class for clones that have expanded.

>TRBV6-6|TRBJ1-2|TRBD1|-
CASSDDGRQGDGYTF
TGTGCCAGCAGTGACGACGGGCGACAGGGAGACGGCTACACCTTC
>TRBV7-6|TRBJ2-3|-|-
CASSFLGGGDVDTQYF
TGTGCCAGCAGCTTCCTGGGAGGGGGGGACGTAGATACGCAGTATTTT
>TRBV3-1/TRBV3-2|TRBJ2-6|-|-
CASSKVGLYSGANVLTF
TGTGCCAGCAGCAAGGTGGGGCTATACTCTGGGGCCAACGTCCTGACTTTC
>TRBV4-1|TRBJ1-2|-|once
CASSQDNRVENYGYTF
TGCGCCAGCAGCCAAGATAACAGGGTCGAAAACTATGGCTACACCTTC
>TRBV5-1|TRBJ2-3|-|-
CASSLDIPSTDTQYF
TGCGCCAGCAGCCTTGACATCCCCAGCACAGATACGCAGTATTTT
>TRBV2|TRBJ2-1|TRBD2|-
CASTTASGGNEQFF
TGTGCCAGCACTACGGCTAGCGGGGGGAATGAGCAGTTCTTC
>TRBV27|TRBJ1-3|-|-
CASSPRSGNTIYF
TGTGCCAGCAGTCCCCGCTCTGGAAACACCATATATTTT
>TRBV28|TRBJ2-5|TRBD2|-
CASSFSGLAGFQETQYF
TGTGCCAGCAGTTTCTCCGGACTAGCGGGGTTCCAAGAGACCCAGTACTTC
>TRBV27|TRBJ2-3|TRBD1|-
CASKLQGARLIADTQYF
TGTGCCAGCAAGCTTCAGGGGGCGCGTTTGATCGCAGATACGCAGTATTTT
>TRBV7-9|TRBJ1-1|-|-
CASSVDRLNTEAFF
TGTGCCAGCAGCGTTGACAGGTTGAACACTGAAGCTTTCTTT
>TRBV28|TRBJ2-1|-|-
CASSFPSAGANNEQFF
TGTGCCAGCAGTTTCCCTTCGGCAGGGGCGAACAATGAGCAGTTCTTC
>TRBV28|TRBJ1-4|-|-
CASSSGGTNEKLFF
TGTGCCAGCAGTTCGGGGGGCACTAATGAAAAACTGTTTTTT
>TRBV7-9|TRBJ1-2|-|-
CASSTQANYGYTF
TGTGCCAGCAGTACCCAAGCAAACTATGGCTACACCTTC
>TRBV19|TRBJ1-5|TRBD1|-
CASSADRGHHSGQPQHF
TGTGCCAGTAGTGCGGACAGGGGACACCATAGCGGTCAGCCCCAGCATTTT
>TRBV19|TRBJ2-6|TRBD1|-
CASSVGQGGPGANVLTF
TGTGCCAGTAGTGTTGGACAGGGTGGCCCTGGGGCCAACGTCCTGACTTTC
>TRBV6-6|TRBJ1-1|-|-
CASSSSGVGTEAFF
TGTGCCAGCAGTTCGTCGGGGGTCGGCACTGAAGCTTTCTTT
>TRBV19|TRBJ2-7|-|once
CASSASTGYEQYF
TGTGCCAGTAGTGCCTCGACAGGCTACGAGCAGTACTTC
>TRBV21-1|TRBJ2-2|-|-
CASRKKTFRGGELFF
TGTGCCAGCAGGAAAAAAACCTTTAGGGGCGGGGAGCTGTTTTTT
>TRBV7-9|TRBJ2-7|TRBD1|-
CASSLWTGAYEQYF
TGTGCCAGCAGCTTATGGACAGGGGCCTACGAGCAGTACTTC
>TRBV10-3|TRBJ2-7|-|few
CAISDRGGTQLNEQYF
TGTGCCATCAGTGATAGGGGGGGGACACAACTGAACGAGCAGTACTTC
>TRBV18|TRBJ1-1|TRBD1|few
CASSKGQTNTEAFF
TGTGCCAGCTCAAAGGGACAGACAAACACTGAAGCTTTCTTT